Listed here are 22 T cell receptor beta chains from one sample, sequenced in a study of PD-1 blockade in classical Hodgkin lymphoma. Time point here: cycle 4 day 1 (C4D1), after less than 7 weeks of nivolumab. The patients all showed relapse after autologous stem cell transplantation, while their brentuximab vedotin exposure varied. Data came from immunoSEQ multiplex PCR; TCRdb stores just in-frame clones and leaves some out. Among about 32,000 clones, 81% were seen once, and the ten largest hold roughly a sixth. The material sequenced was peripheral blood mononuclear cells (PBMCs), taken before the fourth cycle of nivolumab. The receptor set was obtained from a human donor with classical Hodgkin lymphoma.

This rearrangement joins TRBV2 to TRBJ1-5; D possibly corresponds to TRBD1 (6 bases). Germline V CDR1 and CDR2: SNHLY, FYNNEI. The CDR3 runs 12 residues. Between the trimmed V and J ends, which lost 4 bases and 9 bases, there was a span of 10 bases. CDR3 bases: TGTGCCAGCAGTGTTTGGGGGCCGCCCCAGCATTTT. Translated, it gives CASSVWGPPQHF.

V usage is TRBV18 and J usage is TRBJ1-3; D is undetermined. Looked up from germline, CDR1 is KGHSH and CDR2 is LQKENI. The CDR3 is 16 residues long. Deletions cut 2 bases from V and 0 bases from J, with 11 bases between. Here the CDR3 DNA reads TGTGCCAGCTCACCAAACCCGTTCGGCTCTGGAAACACCATATATTTT. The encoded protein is CASSPNPFGSGNTIYF.

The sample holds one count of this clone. CDR3 protein: CASSFQETQYF. The DNA of the CDR3 is TGTGCCAGCAGCTTCCAAGAGACCCAGTACTTC. This chain joins TRBV5-4 and TRBJ2-5, with D uncertain. V was pared by 2 bases and J by 1 base, with 0 bases between. This CDR3 is 11 amino acids long. From germline, CDR1 is SGHNT and CDR2 YYREEE (reference sequence). The complete variable domain, with remaining parts taken from reference TRBV5-4 and TRBJ2-5, reads ETGVTQSPTHLIKTRGQQVTLRCSSQSGHNTVSWYQQALGQGPQFIFQYYREEENGRGNFPPRFSGLQFPNYSSELNVNALELDDSALYLCASSFQETQYFGPGTRLLVL.

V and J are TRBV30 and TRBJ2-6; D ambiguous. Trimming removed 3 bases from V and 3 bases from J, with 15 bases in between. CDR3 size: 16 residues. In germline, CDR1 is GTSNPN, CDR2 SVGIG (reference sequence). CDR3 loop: CAWRTDSARGANVLTF. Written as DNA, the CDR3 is TGTGCCTGGAGGACCGATAGTGCTCGTGGGGCCAACGTCCTGACTTTC.

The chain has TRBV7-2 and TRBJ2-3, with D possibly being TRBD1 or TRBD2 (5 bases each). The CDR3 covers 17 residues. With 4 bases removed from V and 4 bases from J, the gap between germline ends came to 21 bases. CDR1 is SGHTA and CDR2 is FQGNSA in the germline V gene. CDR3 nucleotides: TGTGCCAGCAGCTCCGCCCGGGGTAGAGGGGTGGCAGATACGCAGTATTTT. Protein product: CASSSARGRGVADTQYF.

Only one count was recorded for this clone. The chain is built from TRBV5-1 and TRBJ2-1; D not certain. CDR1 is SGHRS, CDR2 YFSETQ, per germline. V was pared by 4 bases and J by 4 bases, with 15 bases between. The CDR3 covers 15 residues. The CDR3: CASSPPRTEYNEQFF. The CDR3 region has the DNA TGCGCCAGCAGCCCCCCCCGGACCGAGTACAATGAGCAGTTCTTC.

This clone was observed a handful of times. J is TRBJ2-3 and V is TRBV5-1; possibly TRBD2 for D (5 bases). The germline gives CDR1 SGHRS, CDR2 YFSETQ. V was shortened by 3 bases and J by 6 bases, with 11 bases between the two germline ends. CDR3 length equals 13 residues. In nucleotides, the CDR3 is TGCGCCAGCAGCTGGGAGACCAGCGATACGCAGTATTTT. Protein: CASSWETSDTQYF. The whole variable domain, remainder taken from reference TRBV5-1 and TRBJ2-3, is KAGVTQTPRYLIKTRGQQVTLSCSPISGHRSVSWYQQTPGQGLQFLFEYFSETQRNKGNFPGRFSGRQFSNSRSEMNVSTLELGDSALYLCASSWETSDTQYFGPGTRLTVL.

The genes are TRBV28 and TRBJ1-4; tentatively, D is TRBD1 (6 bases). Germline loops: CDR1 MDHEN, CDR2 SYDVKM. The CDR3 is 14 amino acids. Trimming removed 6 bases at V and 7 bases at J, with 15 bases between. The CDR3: CASRNRARIEKLFF. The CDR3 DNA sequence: TGTGCCAGCAGAAACAGGGCCCGGATTGAAAAACTGTTTTTT. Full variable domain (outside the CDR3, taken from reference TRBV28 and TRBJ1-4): DVKVTQSSRYLVKRTGEKVFLECVQDMDHENMFWYRQDPGLGLRLIYFSYDVKMKEKGDIPEGYSVSREKKERFSLILESASTNQTSMYLCASRNRARIEKLFFGSGTQLSVL.

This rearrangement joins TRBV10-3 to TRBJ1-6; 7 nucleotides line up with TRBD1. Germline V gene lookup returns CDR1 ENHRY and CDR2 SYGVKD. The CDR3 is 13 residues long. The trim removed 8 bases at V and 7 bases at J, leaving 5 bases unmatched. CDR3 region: CAIGGTANSPLHF. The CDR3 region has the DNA TGTGCCATCGGCGGGACAGCCAATTCACCCCTCCACTTT.

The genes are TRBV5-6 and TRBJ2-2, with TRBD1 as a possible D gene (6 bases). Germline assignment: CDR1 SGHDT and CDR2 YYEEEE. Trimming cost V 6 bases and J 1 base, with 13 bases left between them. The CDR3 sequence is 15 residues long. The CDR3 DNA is TGTGCCAGCACCTGGGGGCGACTGAACACCGGGGAGCTGTTTTTT. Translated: CASTWGRLNTGELFF. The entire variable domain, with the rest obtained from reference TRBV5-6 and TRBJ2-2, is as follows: DAGVTQSPTHLIKTRGQQVTLRCSPKSGHDTVSWYQQALGQGPQFIFQYYEEEERQRGNFPDRFSGHQFPNYSSELNVNALLLGDSALYLCASTWGRLNTGELFFGEGSRLTVL.

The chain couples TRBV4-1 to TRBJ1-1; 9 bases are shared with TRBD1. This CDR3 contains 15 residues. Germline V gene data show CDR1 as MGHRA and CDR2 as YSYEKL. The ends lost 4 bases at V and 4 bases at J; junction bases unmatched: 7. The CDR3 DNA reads TGCGCCAGCAGCCCCCCGGACAGGGGTTTCACTGAAGCTTTCTTT. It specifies CASSPPDRGFTEAFF.

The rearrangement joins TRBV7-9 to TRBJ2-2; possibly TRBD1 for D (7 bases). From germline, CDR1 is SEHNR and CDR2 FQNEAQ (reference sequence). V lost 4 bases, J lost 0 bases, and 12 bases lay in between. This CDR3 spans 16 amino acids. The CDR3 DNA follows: TGTGCCAGCAGCTCGGCAGGGGGGTCGAACACCGGGGAGCTGTTTTTT. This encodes CASSSAGGSNTGELFF.

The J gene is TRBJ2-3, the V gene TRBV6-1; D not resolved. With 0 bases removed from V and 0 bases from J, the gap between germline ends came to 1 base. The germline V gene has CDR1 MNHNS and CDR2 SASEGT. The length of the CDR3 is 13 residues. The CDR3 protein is CASSEASTDTQYF. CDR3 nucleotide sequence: TGTGCCAGCAGTGAAGCCAGCACAGATACGCAGTATTTT.

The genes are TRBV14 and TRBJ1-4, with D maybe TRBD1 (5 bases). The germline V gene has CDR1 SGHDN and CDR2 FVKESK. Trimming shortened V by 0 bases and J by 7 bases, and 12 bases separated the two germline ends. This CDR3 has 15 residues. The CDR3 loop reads CASSQDLTGGEKLFF. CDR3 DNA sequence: TGTGCCAGCAGCCAAGATTTAACGGGGGGTGAAAAACTGTTTTTT.

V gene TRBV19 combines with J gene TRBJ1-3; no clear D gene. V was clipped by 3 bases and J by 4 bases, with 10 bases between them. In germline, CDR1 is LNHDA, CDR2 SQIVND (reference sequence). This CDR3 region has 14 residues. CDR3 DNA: TGTGCCAGTAGTATCTCAGCCTCCGGAAACACCATATATTTT. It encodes CASSISASGNTIYF.

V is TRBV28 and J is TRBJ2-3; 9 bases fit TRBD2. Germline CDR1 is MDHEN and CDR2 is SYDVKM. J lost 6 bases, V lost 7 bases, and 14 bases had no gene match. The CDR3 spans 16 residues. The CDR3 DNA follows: TGTGCCAGCAACTTGTTGGGACTAGCCGAGGGCGATACGCAGTATTTT. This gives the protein CASNLLGLAEGDTQYF.

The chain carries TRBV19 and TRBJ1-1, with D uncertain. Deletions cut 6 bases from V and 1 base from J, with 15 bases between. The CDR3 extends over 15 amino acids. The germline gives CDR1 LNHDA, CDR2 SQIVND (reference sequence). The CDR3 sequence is CASRTIPGGNTEAFF. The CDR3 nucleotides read TGTGCCAGTAGGACGATACCGGGTGGGAACACTGAAGCTTTCTTT.

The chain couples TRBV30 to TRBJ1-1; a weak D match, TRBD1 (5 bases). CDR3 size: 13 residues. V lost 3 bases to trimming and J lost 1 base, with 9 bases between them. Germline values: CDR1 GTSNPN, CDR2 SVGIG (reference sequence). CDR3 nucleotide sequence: TGTGCCTGGAGAGAAACAGGGAACACTGAAGCTTTCTTT. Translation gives CAWRETGNTEAFF.

The chain's CDR3 is CASSVDGDQETQYF. The CDR3 DNA reads TGTGCCAGCAGCGTAGACGGGGATCAAGAGACCCAGTACTTC. The J gene is TRBJ2-5, the V gene TRBV9; a weak D match, TRBD2 (5 bases). CDR1 and CDR2 (germline): SGDLS, YYNGEE. The CDR3 sequence is 14 residues long. With 0 bases removed from V and 2 bases from J, the gap between germline ends came to 8 bases.

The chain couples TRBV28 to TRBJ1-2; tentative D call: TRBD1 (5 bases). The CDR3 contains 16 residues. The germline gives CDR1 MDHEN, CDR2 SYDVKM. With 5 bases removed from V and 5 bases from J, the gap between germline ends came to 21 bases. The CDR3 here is CASSIPLQGLSYGYTF. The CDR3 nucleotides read TGTGCCAGCAGTATCCCACTCCAGGGACTTAGTTATGGCTACACCTTC.

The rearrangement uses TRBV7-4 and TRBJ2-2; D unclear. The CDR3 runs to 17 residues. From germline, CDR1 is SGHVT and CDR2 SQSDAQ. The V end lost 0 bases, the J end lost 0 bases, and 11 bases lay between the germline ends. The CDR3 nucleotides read TGTGCCAGCAGCTTAGCGTCTGGCCGAACGAACACCGGGGAGCTGTTTTTT. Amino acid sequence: CASSLASGRTNTGELFF. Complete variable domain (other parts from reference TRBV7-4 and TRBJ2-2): GAGVSQSPRYKVAKRGRDVALRCDSISGHVTLYWYRQTLGQGSEVLTYSQSDAQRDKSGRPSGRFSAERPERSVSTLKIQRTEQGDSAVYLCASSLASGRTNTGELFFGEGSRLTVL.

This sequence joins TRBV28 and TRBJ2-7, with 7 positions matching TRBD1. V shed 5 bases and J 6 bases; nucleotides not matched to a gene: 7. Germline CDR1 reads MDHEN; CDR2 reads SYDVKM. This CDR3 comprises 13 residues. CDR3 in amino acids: CASSPYRGPEQYV. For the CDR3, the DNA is TGTGCCAGCAGTCCGTACAGGGGTCCCGAGCAGTACGTC.